This T cell receptor (beta chain) was identified in a study of cytomegalovirus exposure and HLA in healthy donors. Overall study results and limits: Later analysis indicated greater clonal expansion among HLA-associated TCR beta chains than among equally common other chains. Cytomegalovirus-associated TCR beta chains were listed, numbering more than 150. Beyond CMV serostatus, there was no information to go on about immune exposure.

From germline, CDR1 is MNHEY and CDR2 SVGAGI. V shed 8 bases and J 5 bases; nucleotides not matched to a gene: 3. This CDR3 is built from 12 residues. On this clone: The antigen remains undetermined.

PCR used 60 Vbeta primers and 13 Jbeta primers. The protocol was immunoSEQ multiplex PCR, while the TCRdb copy is restricted to in-frame clones and leaves out a portion. The table shows around 170,000 clones, with around 82% occurring only once. The sequencing sample was made of PBMCs. The receptor's source is a man aged 35 to 55 in good health and CMV-seronegative. V and J are TRBV6-5 and TRBJ2-1; 7 bases map to TRBD1. This CDR3 is CASRGTDNEQFF. In nucleotides, the CDR3 is TGTGCCAGCCGAGGGACAGACAATGAGCAGTTCTTC.